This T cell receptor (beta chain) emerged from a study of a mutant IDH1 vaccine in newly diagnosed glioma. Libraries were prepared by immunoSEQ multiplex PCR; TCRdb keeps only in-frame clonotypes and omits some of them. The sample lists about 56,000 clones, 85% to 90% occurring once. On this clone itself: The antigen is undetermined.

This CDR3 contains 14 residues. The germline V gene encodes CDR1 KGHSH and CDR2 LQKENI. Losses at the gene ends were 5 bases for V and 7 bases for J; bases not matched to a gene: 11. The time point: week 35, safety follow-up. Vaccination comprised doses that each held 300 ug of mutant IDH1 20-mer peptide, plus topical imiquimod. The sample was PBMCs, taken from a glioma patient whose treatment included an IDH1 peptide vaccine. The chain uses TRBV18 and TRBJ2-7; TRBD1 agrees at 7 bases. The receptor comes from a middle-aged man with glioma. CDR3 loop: CASSSATGHKEQYF. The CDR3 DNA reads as TGTGCCAGCTCATCGGCGACAGGGCATAAAGAGCAGTACTTC.